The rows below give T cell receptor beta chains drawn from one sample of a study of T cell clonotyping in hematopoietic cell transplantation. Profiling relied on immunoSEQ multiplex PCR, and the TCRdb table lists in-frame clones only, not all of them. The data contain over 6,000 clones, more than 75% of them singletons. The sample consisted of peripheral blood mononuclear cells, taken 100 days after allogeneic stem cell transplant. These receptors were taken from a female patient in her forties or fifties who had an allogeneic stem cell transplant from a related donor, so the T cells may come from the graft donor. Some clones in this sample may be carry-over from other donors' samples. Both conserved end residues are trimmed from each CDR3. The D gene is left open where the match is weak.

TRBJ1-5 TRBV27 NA ASRLGAGGIGQPQH
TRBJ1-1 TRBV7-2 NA ASSPQVPPTEAF
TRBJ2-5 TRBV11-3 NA ASSLASPGETQY
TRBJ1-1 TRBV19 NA ASSIDTQNTEAF
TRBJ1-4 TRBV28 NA ASTSGTNEKLF
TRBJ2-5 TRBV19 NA ASREPGGETQY
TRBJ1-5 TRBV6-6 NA ATAEGSSGGNQPQH
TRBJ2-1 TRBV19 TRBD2 ASSTWGGRDEQF
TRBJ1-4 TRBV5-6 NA ASSLLVVNEKLF
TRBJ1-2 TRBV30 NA AWSYPSGGNYGYT
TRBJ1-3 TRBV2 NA ASTRGGGNTIY
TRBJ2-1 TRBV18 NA ASSPGGATYNEQF
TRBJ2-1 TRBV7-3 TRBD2 ASSLLAANNEQF
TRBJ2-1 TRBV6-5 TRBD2 ASRGIAGPWGEQF
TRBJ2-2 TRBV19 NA ASRAGTIYTGELF
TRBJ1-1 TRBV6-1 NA ASSVSRPAEAF
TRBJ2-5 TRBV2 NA ASSRIGQEQETQY
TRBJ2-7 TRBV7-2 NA ASSLIYGSSYEQY
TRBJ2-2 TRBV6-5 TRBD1 VSRATGLPGELF
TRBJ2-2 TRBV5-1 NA ASSLRGGSTGELF
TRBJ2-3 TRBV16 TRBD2 ASSPSAGAADTQY
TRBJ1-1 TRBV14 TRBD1 ASSPTGVTEAF
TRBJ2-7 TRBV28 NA ASSFSSSYEQY
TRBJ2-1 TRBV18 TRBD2 ASTGTNSYNEQF
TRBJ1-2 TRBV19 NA ATHRGGNYGYT
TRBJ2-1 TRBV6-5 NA ASSSGLGSVQF
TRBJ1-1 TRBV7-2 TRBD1 ASTSQGETEAF
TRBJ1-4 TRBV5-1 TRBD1 ASSGGQDEKLF
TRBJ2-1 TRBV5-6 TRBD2 ASRRKGRLAVYNEQF
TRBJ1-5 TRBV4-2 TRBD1 ASSHLDRKNQPQH
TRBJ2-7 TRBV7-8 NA ASSHRRLGAGEQY
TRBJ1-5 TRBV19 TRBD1 ASSRTGDQPQH
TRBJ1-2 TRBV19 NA ASSIVGGDYGYT
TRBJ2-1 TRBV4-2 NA ASSPPRSVSYNEQF
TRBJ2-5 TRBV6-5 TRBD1 ASRTGSRETQY
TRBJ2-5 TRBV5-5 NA ASSLGVSQTQY
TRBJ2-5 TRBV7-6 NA ASSFQETQY
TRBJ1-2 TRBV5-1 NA ASSLEAGLNYGYT
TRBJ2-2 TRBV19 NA ATFGGRWNGELF
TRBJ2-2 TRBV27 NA ASSLLSSSGTGELF
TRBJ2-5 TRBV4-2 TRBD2 ASSHSRTSGEGETQY
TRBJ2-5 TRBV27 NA ASSLGHRETQY
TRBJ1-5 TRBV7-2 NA ASSSPGQPQH
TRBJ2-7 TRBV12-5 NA ATHGLYFSYEQY
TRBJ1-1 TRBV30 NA AWLRISEAF
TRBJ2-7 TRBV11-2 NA ASSSTASSYEQY
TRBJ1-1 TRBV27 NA ASSLGPSGIPEAF
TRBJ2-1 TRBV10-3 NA AISEPPLDEQF
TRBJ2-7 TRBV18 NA ASSQTKDSPHEQY
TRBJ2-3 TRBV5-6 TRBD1 ASSPFPGQGSDTQY
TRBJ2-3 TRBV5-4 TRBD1 ASRVGGKDTQY
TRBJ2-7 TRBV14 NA ASSPASRYEQY
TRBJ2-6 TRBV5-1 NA ASSLAGEGANVLT
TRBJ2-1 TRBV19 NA ASSISPTYNEQF
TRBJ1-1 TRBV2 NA ASSAHGNTEAF
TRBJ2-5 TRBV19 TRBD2 ASSLSGRAEETQY
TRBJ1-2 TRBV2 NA ASSEVTFDYGYT
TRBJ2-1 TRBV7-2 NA ASSLVGGVGTVEQF
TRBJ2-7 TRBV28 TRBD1 ASILGGTGQNEQY
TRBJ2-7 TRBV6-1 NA ASSDPRFYEQY